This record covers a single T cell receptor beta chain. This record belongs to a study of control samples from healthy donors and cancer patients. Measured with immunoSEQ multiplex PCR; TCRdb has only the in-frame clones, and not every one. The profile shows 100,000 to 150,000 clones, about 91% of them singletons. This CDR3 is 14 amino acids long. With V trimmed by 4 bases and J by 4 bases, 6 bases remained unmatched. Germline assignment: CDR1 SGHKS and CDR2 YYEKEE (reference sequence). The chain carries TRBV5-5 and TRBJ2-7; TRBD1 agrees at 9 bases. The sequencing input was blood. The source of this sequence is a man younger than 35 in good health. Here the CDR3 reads CASSKGTGKYEQYF. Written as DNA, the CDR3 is TGTGCCAGCAGCAAAGGGACAGGGAAATACGAGCAGTACTTC. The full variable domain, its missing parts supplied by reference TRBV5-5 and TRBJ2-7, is DAGVTQSPTHLIKTRGQQVTLRCSPISGHKSVSWYQQVLGQGPQFIFQYYEKEERGRGNFPDRFSARQFPNYSSELNVNALLLGDSALYLCASSKGTGKYEQYFGPGTRLTVT.